The following is a T cell receptor beta chain sequence with its context. Which antigen it targets is not known. No base-level quality is on record; no much larger clone is a single base apart. The TCR beta CDR3 regions were amplified from the RNA transcripts. The first round of RT-PCR for the TCR CDR3 was performed with the HTBI primer set and the Qiagen OneStep RT-PCR kit. A second multiplex PCR round built the libraries, followed by size selection and purification. Paired-end sequencing of the libraries was performed with 100 bp reads on an Illumina HiSeq2000. As for the authors' bioinformatics: SOAPnuke was used to process the raw data, with reads discarded if the reads contained adapters or uncalled bases, had a mean Phred below 15, or lacked an exact constant-primer or identifier match. COPE v1.2.5 was used to merge high-quality paired reads, and clonotypes were defined as unique nucleotide sequences. Clonotypes were aligned to IMGT TRBV, TRBD and TRBJ reference segments using MiTCR v1.1. The analysis included only V-J combinations with a frequency above 0.0001, which together covered more than 99% of the repertoires. A TCS score was defined as the ratio between F50 (clonal expansion) and ExV (chaos), using BLOSUM62-based TCRdist between CDR3 peptides within each V-J. Welch's t-statistics and random forest reduced around 520 V-J features to 10 to 15, which were used in a naive Bayes classifier (R e1071). TCRdb took the public reads, trimmed them with fastp at Q25, ran MiXCR for clone calling and kept in-frame beta chains. CDR3 protein sequences are deduplicated, and each keeps its most common genes and DNA. TCRdb's processing, not the authors', yielded these V and J calls. The sample table contains about 770,000 distinct CDR3 sequences; only one count was recorded for about 19% of them. Roughly a sixth of the sample belongs to the ten largest clones.

This specimen belongs to a study of T cells in Graves' hyperthyroidism and ophthalmopathy (dated by TCRdb to the late 2010s). A note on the overall study: Peripheral blood was collected at initial diagnosis, before any treatment. To identify TCR V-J signatures that set the groups apart, the researchers used a discovery cohort of more than 95 patients, made up of about 44 with Graves' ophthalmopathy and some 56 with stable Graves' hyperthyroidism. Prospective prediction of ophthalmopathy was tested in an independent validation cohort consisting of some 20 hyperthyroidism patients and about 17 patients who later progressed to ophthalmopathy. The approximately 100 discovery patients were randomly split 7:3 into training and test sets. In six Graves' hyperthyroidism patients, the study also compared T-cell repertoires from thyroid tissue with T-cell repertoires from blood. Once sampling was done, hyperthyroidism patients were given methimazole at a starting dose of 30 mg daily, whereas ophthalmopathy patients were given high-dose intravenous methylprednisolone. According to the paper, TCR Vbeta CDR3 sequencing was carried out on over 130 peripheral blood samples, which came from approximately 41 ophthalmopathy, approximately 72 hyperthyroidism and some 17 progressor patients.

Hyperthyroidism patients were newly diagnosed, with disease duration under 2 months, and aged 18 to 65 years. Any patient with an uncontrolled infection, another autoimmune disease, pregnancy or lactation was excluded. Diagnoses were based on clinical symptoms, serum thyroxine and TRAb, thyroid ultrasound and orbital computed tomography. For progressor patients, blood was drawn at the first diagnosis of hyperthyroidism, before any ophthalmopathy symptoms had appeared. Ficoll-Paque density gradient centrifugation was used to isolate PBMCs from 8 to 10 ml of fresh peripheral blood. Progressor patients were initially diagnosed with Graves' hyperthyroidism and developed ophthalmopathy during follow-up. Total RNA was extracted with Trizol reagent, and quality was checked on an Agilent 2100 Bioanalyzer. Results the study describes overall, beyond this receptor: A 13 V-J signature model separated ophthalmopathy from stable hyperthyroidism, with approximately 87% sensitivity and 81.08% specificity in cross-validation and 80%/75% in testing. No statistical method was used to fix the sample size in advance, and group allocation was not hidden from the investigators. In validation, the model predicted progression to ophthalmopathy with approximately 71% sensitivity and 72% to 85% specificity, a median of approximately 6.5 months before onset. Blood samples also contained most of the expanded thyroid clonotypes (frequency above 0.001), which suggests that blood repertoires may reflect thyroid immune responses.

The germline V gene sets CDR1 to SGDLS and CDR2 to YYNGEE. Trimming takes 3 bases off V and 0 bases off J; junction bases not matched to a gene: 12. The CDR3 starts with the cysteine, ends with the phenylalanine, and has 19 residues. Only CDR3 DNA is held: 57 bases, read in frame from base 1. Sequencing was carried out using blood. The chain couples TRBV9 to TRBJ2-3; 11 of the junction bases match TRBD2. This clonotype originated in a woman between 50 and 59 years old with Graves' hyperthyroidism that later progressed to Graves' ophthalmopathy. The CDR3 has the sequence CASSERRTSGSPSTDTQYF. DNA sequence: TGTGCCAGCAGCGAGCGCAGGACTAGCGGGTCACCTAGCACAGATACGCAGTATTTT.